This T cell receptor beta chain appears in the sequencing data of a study of T cells in Graves' hyperthyroidism and ophthalmopathy. Study information: It was at initial diagnosis, before any treatment, that peripheral blood was collected.

This clonotype has at least ten counts. Its target is unknown. This CDR3 spans 13 amino acids. Trimming took off 6 bases at V and 0 bases at J, with 8 bases between the two ends. Researchers amplified the TCR beta CDR3 regions from RNA transcripts. First-round RT-PCR targeting the TCR CDR3 was performed with the HTBI primer set. TCRdb redid the calling of the multiplex PCR reads with MiXCR, one entry per CDR3 protein. The sample comprises around 23,000 distinct CDR3 sequences, about 49% of which are singletons, and 25% rests with the top ten. Study-wide results and caveats: With a median lead of around 5.9 months before onset, the model predicted ophthalmopathy.

Orbital computed tomography and thyroid ultrasound, together with serum TRAb and thyroxine and clinical symptoms, were used for diagnoses. Sequenced material: blood. The rearrangement links TRBV12-3 or TRBV12-4 to TRBJ1-1; D uncertain. This receptor was taken from a woman in her 40s with Graves' hyperthyroidism that later progressed to Graves' ophthalmopathy. The CDR3 sequence: CASRPFLNTEAFF. The CDR3 region has the DNA TGTGCCAGCAGACCCTTCTTGAACACTGAAGCTTTCTTT.